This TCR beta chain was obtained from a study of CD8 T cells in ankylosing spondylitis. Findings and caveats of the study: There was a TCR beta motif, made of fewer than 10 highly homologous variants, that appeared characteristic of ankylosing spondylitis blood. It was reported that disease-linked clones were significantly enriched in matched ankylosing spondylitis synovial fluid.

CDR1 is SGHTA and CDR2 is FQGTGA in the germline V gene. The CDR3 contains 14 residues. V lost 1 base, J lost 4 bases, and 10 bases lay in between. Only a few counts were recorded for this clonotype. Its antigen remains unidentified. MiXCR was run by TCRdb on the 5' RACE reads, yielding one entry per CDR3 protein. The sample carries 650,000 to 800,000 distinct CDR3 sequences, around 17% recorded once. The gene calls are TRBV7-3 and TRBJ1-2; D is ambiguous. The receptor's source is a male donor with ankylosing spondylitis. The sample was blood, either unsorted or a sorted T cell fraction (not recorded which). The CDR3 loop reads CASSLKEAGYGYTF. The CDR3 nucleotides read TGTGCCAGCAGCTTAAAGGAGGCTGGCTATGGCTACACCTTC. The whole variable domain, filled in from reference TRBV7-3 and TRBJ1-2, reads GAGVSQTPSNKVTEKGKYVELRCDPISGHTALYWYRQSLGQGPEFLIYFQGTGAADDSGLPNDRFFAVRPEGSVSTLKIQRTERGDSAVYLCASSLKEAGYGYTFGSGTRLTVV.